This TCR beta chain is from a study of blood T cells in healthy people across ages. For the second PCR, which ran for about 7 to 12 cycles, a sample-barcoded 5' primer and a J-beta primer mix were used. TCRdb recomputed calls from the 5' RACE reads with MiXCR, one row per CDR3 protein. The sample records 750,000 to 950,000 distinct CDR3 sequences, about 28% being singletons. V lost 2 bases, J lost 2 bases, and 11 bases lay in between. This CDR3 is 15 amino acids long. These data are also associated with another study on T cells of mothers and their children.

This TCR was sampled from a woman in her thirties or forties in good health. The chain carries TRBV12-3 or TRBV12-4 and TRBJ2-3; a weak D match, TRBD1 (5 bases). The sample comprised blood. CDR3 amino acids: CASSLRGSVTDTQYF. The CDR3 DNA is TGTGCCAGCAGTTTAAGGGGAAGCGTCACAGATACGCAGTATTTT.